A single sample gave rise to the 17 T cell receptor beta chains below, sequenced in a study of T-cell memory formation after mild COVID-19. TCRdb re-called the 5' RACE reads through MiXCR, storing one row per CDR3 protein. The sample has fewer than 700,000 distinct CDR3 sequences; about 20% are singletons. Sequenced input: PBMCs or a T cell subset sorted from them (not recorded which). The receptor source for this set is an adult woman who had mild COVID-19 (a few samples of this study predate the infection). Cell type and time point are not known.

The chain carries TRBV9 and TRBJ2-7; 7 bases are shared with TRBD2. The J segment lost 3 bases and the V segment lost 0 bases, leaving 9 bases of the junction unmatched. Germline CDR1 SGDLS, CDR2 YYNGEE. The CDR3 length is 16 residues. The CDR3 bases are TGTGCCAGCAGCGTAGGCGGGACTAAGATCGGCTACGAGCAGTACTTC. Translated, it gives CASSVGGTKIGYEQYF.

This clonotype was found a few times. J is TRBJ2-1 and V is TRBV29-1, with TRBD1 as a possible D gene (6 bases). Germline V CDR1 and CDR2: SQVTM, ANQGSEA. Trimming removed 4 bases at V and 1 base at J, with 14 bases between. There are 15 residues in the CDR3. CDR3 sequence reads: CSVARQGLSYNEQFF. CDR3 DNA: TGCAGCGTTGCAAGGCAGGGGCTATCCTACAATGAGCAGTTCTTC.

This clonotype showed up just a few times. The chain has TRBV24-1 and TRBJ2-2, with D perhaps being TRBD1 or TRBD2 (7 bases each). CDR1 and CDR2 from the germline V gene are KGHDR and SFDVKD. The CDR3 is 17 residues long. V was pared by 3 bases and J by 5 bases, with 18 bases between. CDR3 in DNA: TGTGCCACCAGTGATCTGACAGGGAGGGGAAAAACCGGGGAGCTGTTTTTT. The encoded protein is CATSDLTGRGKTGELFF.

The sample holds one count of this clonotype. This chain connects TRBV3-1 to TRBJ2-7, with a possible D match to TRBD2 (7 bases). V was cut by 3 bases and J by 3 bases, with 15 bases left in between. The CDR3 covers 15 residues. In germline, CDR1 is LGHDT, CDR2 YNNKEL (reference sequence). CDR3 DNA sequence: TGTGCCAGCAGCCACCGGGGGAGGGGGAACTACGAGCAGTACTTC. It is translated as CASSHRGRGNYEQYF.

CDR3 nucleotide sequence: TGTGCCAGCAGCTTACGAGGGACCTACTACGAGCAGTACTTC. Protein product: CASSLRGTYYEQYF. This rearrangement joins TRBV7-8 to TRBJ2-7; D is perhaps TRBD1 or TRBD2 (5 bases each). The germline CDR1 and CDR2 sequences are SGHVS and FQNEAQ. The CDR3 extends over 14 amino acids. V was clipped by 2 bases and J by 3 bases, with 11 bases between them.

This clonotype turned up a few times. The CDR3 nucleotides read TGTGCCGTACAGGGCGCTCGGGAGGATAATTCACCCCTCCACTTT. It specifies CAVQGAREDNSPLHF. The chain employs TRBV6-1 and TRBJ1-6; D may be TRBD1 (6 bases). The length of the CDR3 is 15 residues. Per the germline V gene, CDR1 is MNHNS and CDR2 is SASEGT. Trimming cost V 11 bases and J 5 bases, with 19 bases left between them.

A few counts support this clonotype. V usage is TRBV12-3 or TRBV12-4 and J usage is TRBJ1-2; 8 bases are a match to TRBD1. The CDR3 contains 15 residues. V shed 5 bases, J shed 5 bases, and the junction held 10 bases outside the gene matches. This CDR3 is CASSPHAGGNYGYTF. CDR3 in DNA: TGTGCCAGCAGTCCCCACGCAGGGGGCAATTATGGCTACACCTTC.

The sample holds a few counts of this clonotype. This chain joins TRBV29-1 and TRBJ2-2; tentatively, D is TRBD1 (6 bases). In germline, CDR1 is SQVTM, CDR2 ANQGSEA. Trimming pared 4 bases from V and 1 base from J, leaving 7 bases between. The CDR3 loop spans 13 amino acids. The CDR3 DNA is TGCAGCGTTGGGACAGAGAACACCGGGGAGCTGTTTTTT. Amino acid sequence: CSVGTENTGELFF.

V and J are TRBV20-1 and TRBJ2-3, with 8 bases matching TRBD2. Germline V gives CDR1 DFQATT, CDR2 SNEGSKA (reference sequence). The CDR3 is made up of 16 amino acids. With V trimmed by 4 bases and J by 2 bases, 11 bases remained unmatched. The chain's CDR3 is CSATLVERGFTDTQYF. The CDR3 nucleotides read TGCAGTGCTACCTTGGTGGAGCGGGGGTTCACAGATACGCAGTATTTT.

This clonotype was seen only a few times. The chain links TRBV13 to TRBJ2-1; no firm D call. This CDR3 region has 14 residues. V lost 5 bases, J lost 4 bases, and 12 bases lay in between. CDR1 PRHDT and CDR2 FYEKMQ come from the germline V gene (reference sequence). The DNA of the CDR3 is TGTGCCAGCAGCCCCCGGGTCACGTACAATGAGCAGTTCTTC. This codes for CASSPRVTYNEQFF.

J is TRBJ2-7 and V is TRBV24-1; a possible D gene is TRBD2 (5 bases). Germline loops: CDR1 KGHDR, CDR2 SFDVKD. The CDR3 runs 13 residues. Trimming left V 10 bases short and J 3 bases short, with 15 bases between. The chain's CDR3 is CATSGGSGYEQYF. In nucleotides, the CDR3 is TGTGCCACGTCGGGCGGGTCCGGCTACGAGCAGTACTTC.

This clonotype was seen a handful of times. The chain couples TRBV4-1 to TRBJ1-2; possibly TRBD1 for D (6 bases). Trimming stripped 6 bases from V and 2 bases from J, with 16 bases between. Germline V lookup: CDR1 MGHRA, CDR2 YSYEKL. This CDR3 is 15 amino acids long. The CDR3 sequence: CASRGARAVNYGYTF. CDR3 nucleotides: TGCGCCAGCAGGGGGGCACGGGCGGTAAACTATGGCTACACCTTC.

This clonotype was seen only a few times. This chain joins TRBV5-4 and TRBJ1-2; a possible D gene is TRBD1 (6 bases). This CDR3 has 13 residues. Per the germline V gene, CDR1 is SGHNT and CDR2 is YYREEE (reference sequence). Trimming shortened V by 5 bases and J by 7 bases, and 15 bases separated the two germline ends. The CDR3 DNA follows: TGTGCCAGCAGAACGAAAGGGGGACGTGGCTACACCTTC. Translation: CASRTKGGRGYTF.

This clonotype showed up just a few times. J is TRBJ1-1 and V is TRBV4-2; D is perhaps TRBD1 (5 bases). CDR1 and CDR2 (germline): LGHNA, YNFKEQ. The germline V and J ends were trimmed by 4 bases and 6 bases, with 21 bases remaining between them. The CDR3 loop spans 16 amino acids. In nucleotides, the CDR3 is TGTGCCAGCAGCCTATTCGGAGGGGAAGGTGAAGCTGAAGCTTTCTTT. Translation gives CASSLFGGEGEAEAFF.

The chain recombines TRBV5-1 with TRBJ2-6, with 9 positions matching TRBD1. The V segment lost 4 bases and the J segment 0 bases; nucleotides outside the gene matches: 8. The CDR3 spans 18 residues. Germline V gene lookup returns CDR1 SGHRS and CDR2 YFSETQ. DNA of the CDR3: TGCGCCAGCAGCGGCCGGGACAGGGTCTCCTCTGGGGCCAACGTCCTGACTTTC. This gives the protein CASSGRDRVSSGANVLTF. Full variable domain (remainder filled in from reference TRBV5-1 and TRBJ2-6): KAGVTQTPRYLIKTRGQQVTLSCSPISGHRSVSWYQQTPGQGLQFLFEYFSETQRNKGNFPGRFSGRQFSNSRSEMNVSTLELGDSALYLCASSGRDRVSSGANVLTFGAGSRLTVL.

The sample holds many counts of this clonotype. CDR3 sequence reads: CASSQGTGTGELFF. CDR3 sequence (DNA): TGTGCCAGCAGCCAGGGGACAGGGACCGGGGAGCTGTTTTTT. The rearrangement links TRBV3-1 to TRBJ2-2, with TRBD1 matching 9 bases. CDR1 LGHDT and CDR2 YNNKEL come from the germline V gene (reference sequence). The CDR3 is 14 amino acids. The V gene end was trimmed by 3 bases and the J gene end by 5 bases; junction bases not matched to a gene: 1.

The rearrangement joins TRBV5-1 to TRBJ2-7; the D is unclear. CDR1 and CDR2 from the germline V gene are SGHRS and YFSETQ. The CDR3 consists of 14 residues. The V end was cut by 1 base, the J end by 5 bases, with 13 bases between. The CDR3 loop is CASSLKDRSHEQYF. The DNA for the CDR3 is TGCGCCAGCAGCTTGAAAGACCGTTCCCACGAGCAGTACTTC.